This T cell receptor beta chain was found in a study of shared clonotypes between healthy human individuals. Nashville, Tennessee was home to all donors, who were Caucasian adults. CD4+ cell separation produced CD45RA+ naive and CD45RA-negative memory subsets. Several immunoSEQ plates received, in even portions, the genomic DNA of each subset. Around 220 ng DNA, tens of thousands of T cell genomes, went into each sorted-subset replicate PCR. The assay was immunoSEQ multiplex PCR, and TCRdb's table has in-frame clones only and misses some. This sample has about 1.1 million clones, with roughly 74% found just once. Germline V gives CDR1 SGHRS, CDR2 YFSETQ. Trimming took 1 base from V and 4 from J, leaving 12 bases between them. CDR3 length equals 15 residues.

The clonotype comes from a young man in good health. Some clones in this sample may be carry-over from other donors' samples. The sample was memory CD4+ T cells from PBMCs. Subset of the sample: CD45RA-negative fraction. V gene TRBV5-1 combines with J gene TRBJ1-5; perhaps TRBD1 as D (5 bases). CDR3 residues: CASSLSVGGNQPQHF. In DNA, the CDR3 is TGCGCCAGCAGCTTGAGTGTTGGGGGAAATCAGCCCCAGCATTTT.